The 30 T cell receptor beta chains given below trace back to one sample, sequenced in a study of chemoradiotherapy in HPV16-positive cancers. Sequencing used immunoSEQ multiplex PCR; TCRdb keeps in-frame clones, though not all of them. The table has about 6,100 clones, under 85% seen once; the top ten hold about 30%. The material was tumor tissue, obtained from a patient who underwent chemoradiotherapy. The source of these receptors is a human donor with HPV-associated anogenital cancer.

The rearrangement links TRBV19 to TRBJ2-2; no reliable D call. Trimming left V 5 bases short and J 3 bases short, with 7 bases between. The CDR3 spans 13 residues. Germline CDR1 LNHDA, CDR2 SQIVND (reference sequence). The CDR3 coding sequence is TGTGCCAGTAGTCATTGGGACACCGGGGAGCTGTTTTTT. Translated, it gives CASSHWDTGELFF.

The rearrangement links TRBV19 to TRBJ1-5; D possibly corresponds to TRBD1 (5 bases). Trimming cost V 6 bases and J 4 bases, with 19 bases left between them. Germline-derived CDR1 and CDR2 are LNHDA and SQIVND (reference sequence). The CDR3 has 16 residues. The CDR3 region has the DNA TGTGCCAGTAGCCCCGTGGGCAGGGCCTTAAATCAGCCCCAGCATTTT. Amino acids: CASSPVGRALNQPQHF.

This sequence joins TRBV12-5 and TRBJ2-3; D is possibly TRBD2 (6 bases). Trimming cost V 5 bases and J 4 bases, with 16 bases left between them. CDR3 length: 15 amino acids. Germline V gene lookup returns CDR1 LGHNT and CDR2 FRNRAP. The CDR3 region is CASGPSLADSDTQYF. CDR3 DNA sequence: TGTGCTAGTGGTCCCTCATTAGCGGATTCAGATACGCAGTATTTT.

V usage is TRBV5-1 and J usage is TRBJ2-2, with 7 nucleotides matching TRBD1. Losses at the gene ends were 0 bases for V and 1 base for J; bases not matched to a gene: 3. Per the germline V gene, CDR1 is SGHRS and CDR2 is YFSETQ. The CDR3 has 16 residues. CDR3 sequence (DNA): TGCGCCAGCAGCTTGGGACAGGGCGGGAACACCGGGGAGCTGTTTTTT. This sequence encodes CASSLGQGGNTGELFF.

This rearrangement joins TRBV7-9 to TRBJ2-7, with D possibly being TRBD1 or TRBD2 (5 bases each). V dropped 5 bases and J dropped 3 bases, with 17 bases sitting between them. Germline CDR1 SEHNR, CDR2 FQNEAQ (reference sequence). The CDR3 is made up of 15 amino acids. The CDR3 bases are TGTGCCAGCAGCCTCGACGGGGCCGGGCGCTACGAGCAGTACTTC. Amino acids: CASSLDGAGRYEQYF.

This clone was counted a single time. The V gene is TRBV5-4, the J gene TRBJ1-1; 9 bases are a match to TRBD1. This CDR3 comprises 14 residues. Germline CDR1 SGHNT, CDR2 YYREEE (reference sequence). Trimming took 4 bases from V and 1 from J; bases not matched to a gene: 2. CDR3 nucleotide sequence: TGTGCCAGCAGCCCGGACAGGGGGAACACTGAAGCTTTCTTT. Translated: CASSPDRGNTEAFF.

The chain has TRBV6-1 and TRBJ2-5; D call uncertain. The CDR3 runs 15 residues. The V end lost 7 bases, the J end lost 5 bases, and 20 bases lay between the germline ends. The germline CDR1 and CDR2 sequences are MNHNS and SASEGT. Here the CDR3 reads CASTQYDIFIETQYF. CDR3 bases: TGTGCCAGCACCCAATACGACATATTCATTGAGACCCAGTACTTC.

The chain carries TRBV10-1 and TRBJ2-1, with unresolved D. In germline, CDR1 is WNHNN, CDR2 SYGVQD (reference sequence). The CDR3 is made up of 13 amino acids. V lost 7 bases to trimming and J lost 6 bases, with 13 bases between them. CDR3 coding DNA: TGCGCCAGCAATCCCCGCCACGGCAATGAGCAGTTCTTC. Translation: CASNPRHGNEQFF.

This chain joins TRBV20-1 and TRBJ2-2; possible D gene TRBD2, 5 bases. Germline values: CDR1 DFQATT, CDR2 SNEGSKA (reference sequence). This CDR3 spans 11 amino acids. With 2 bases removed from V and 7 bases from J, the gap between germline ends came to 5 bases. CDR3 amino acids: CSARSGGELFF. The DNA for the CDR3 is TGCAGTGCTAGAAGCGGCGGGGAGCTGTTTTTT.

The table lists this clone with a few counts. The J gene is TRBJ1-3, the V gene TRBV19; 8 nucleotides agree with TRBD1. Germline values: CDR1 LNHDA, CDR2 SQIVND (reference sequence). Losses at the gene ends were 6 bases for V and 2 bases for J; bases not matched to a gene: 3. This CDR3 is built from 14 residues. The CDR3 loop is CASSQGATGNTIYF. In DNA form, the CDR3 reads TGTGCCAGTAGCCAGGGGGCGACTGGAAACACCATATATTTT.

The sample holds a few counts of this clone. The chain has TRBV19 and TRBJ1-1, with a tentative D call TRBD1 (5 bases). V lost 1 base and J 2 bases, leaving 11 bases between the germline ends. CDR1 and CDR2 (germline): LNHDA, SQIVND (reference sequence). The CDR3 has 15 residues. CDR3 loop: CASSIGGRVNTEAFF. The CDR3 region has the DNA TGTGCCAGTAGTATAGGAGGCAGGGTAAACACTGAAGCTTTCTTT.

This chain joins TRBV5-5 and TRBJ2-7; 7 bases align to TRBD2. J gave up 0 bases and V 3 bases, and 6 bases lay outside the gene matches. Germline loops: CDR1 SGHKS, CDR2 YYEKEE (reference sequence). The CDR3 length is 15 residues. The CDR3 region is CASSYRAGSSYEQYF. CDR3 in DNA: TGTGCCAGCAGCTATAGAGCGGGGAGCTCCTACGAGCAGTACTTC.

This chain uses TRBV6-1 with TRBJ1-2; D uncertain. CDR3 length: 10 amino acids. Germline lookup yields CDR1 MNHNS and CDR2 SASEGT. V gave up 6 bases and J gave up 7 bases, with 6 bases separating them. This CDR3 is CASRGGGYTF. The CDR3 coding sequence is TGTGCCAGCAGGGGAGGTGGCTACACCTTC.

V and J are TRBV21-1 and TRBJ2-7. TRBV21-1 has pseudogene status. The CDR3 extends over 13 amino acids. The CDR3 loop reads CASNGTGSYEQYF. The CDR3 DNA sequence: TGTGCCAGCAACGGGACGGGCTCCTACGAGCAGTACTTC.

CDR3 in amino acids: CASSLMGGQQETQYF. CDR3 coding DNA: TGTGCCAGCAGCTTGATGGGGGGGCAACAAGAGACCCAGTACTTC. The chain links TRBV11-2 to TRBJ2-5; D is perhaps TRBD2 (7 bases). The CDR3 runs to 15 residues. Germline V gives CDR1 SGHAT, CDR2 FQNNGV. Trimming shortened V by 3 bases and J by 2 bases, and 13 bases separated the two germline ends.

The gene calls are TRBV6-1 and TRBJ1-2; D unresolved. CDR3 length: 15 amino acids. V lost 3 bases and J 1 base, leaving 12 bases between the germline ends. Per germline, CDR1 MNHNS and CDR2 SASEGT. CDR3 DNA sequence: TGTGCCAGCAGTGAGGCCTCGATTAATAACTATGGCTACACCTTC. Translating gives CASSEASINNYGYTF.

This clone was found a few times. The chain has TRBV5-1 and TRBJ2-7; D is undetermined. Trimming removed 4 bases from V and 3 bases from J, with 14 bases in between. The germline V gene encodes CDR1 SGHRS and CDR2 YFSETQ. The CDR3 extends over 14 amino acids. The CDR3 spells CASSKPDRVYEQYF. Written as DNA, the CDR3 is TGCGCCAGCAGCAAACCAGATCGAGTCTACGAGCAGTACTTC. The full variable domain, in which reference TRBV5-1 and TRBJ2-7 provide the parts outside the CDR3, is KAGVTQTPRYLIKTRGQQVTLSCSPISGHRSVSWYQQTPGQGLQFLFEYFSETQRNKGNFPGRFSGRQFSNSRSEMNVSTLELGDSALYLCASSKPDRVYEQYFGPGTRLTVT.

CDR3 in amino acids: CASSLGQGWYGYTF. The CDR3 nucleotides are TGTGCCAGCAGCTTGGGACAGGGTTGGTATGGCTACACCTTC. The chain recombines TRBV7-2 with TRBJ1-2, with TRBD1 matching 9 bases. Germline CDR1 and CDR2: SGHTA and FQGNSA. The CDR3 covers 14 residues. V shed 3 bases, J shed 5 bases, and the junction held 4 bases outside the gene matches. The whole variable domain, filled in from reference TRBV7-2 and TRBJ1-2, reads GAGVSQSPSNKVTEKGKDVELRCDPISGHTALYWYRQSLGQGLEFLIYFQGNSAPDKSGLPSDRFSAERTGGSVSTLTIQRTQQEDSAVYLCASSLGQGWYGYTFGSGTRLTVV.

The rearrangement links TRBV6-5 to TRBJ2-1; D uncertain. V lost 5 bases, J lost 3 bases, and 8 bases lay in between. Germline V gives CDR1 MNHEY, CDR2 SVGAGI. This CDR3 contains 13 residues. The CDR3 is CASSEDNYNEQFF. The CDR3 nucleotides are TGTGCCAGCAGTGAAGACAACTACAATGAGCAGTTCTTC.

This chain links TRBV7-2 with TRBJ2-2; D is undetermined. CDR1 is SGHTA, CDR2 FQGNSA, per germline. The germline V and J ends were trimmed by 5 bases and 6 bases, with 7 bases remaining between them. CDR3 length: 12 amino acids. The CDR3 region is CASSRRAGELFF. The CDR3 DNA is TGTGCCAGCAGCCGACGGGCCGGGGAGCTGTTTTTT.

V and J are TRBV19 and TRBJ2-2; TRBD2 might be the D (5 bases). This CDR3 region has 14 residues. Germline assignment: CDR1 LNHDA and CDR2 SQIVND (reference sequence). Deletions cut 1 base from V and 4 bases from J, with 7 bases between. The CDR3 coding sequence is TGTGCCAGTAGTATAGTAGCGAGCACCGGGGAGCTGTTTTTT. Amino acid sequence: CASSIVASTGELFF.

V gene TRBV30 combines with J gene TRBJ2-2; no firm D call. The germline CDR1 and CDR2 sequences are GTSNPN and SVGIG (reference sequence). Trimming stripped 4 bases from V and 5 bases from J, with 8 bases between. This CDR3 region has 12 residues. CDR3: CAWKRLTGELFF. The CDR3 coding sequence is TGTGCCTGGAAGAGATTGACCGGGGAGCTGTTTTTT. Full variable domain (remainder filled in from reference TRBV30 and TRBJ2-2): SQTIHQWPATLVQPVGSPLSLECTVEGTSNPNLYWYRQAAGRGLQLLFYSVGIGQISSEVPQNLSASRPQDRQFILSSKKLLLSDSGFYLCAWKRLTGELFFGEGSRLTVL.

The chain is built from TRBV7-9 and TRBJ2-5, with a weak D call TRBD2 (6 bases). The germline V and J ends were trimmed by 5 bases and 7 bases, with 17 bases remaining between them. Looked up from germline, CDR1 is SEHNR and CDR2 is FQNEAQ (reference sequence). This CDR3 is built from 14 residues. CDR3 amino acids: CASSRGTDRMTQYF. CDR3 in DNA: TGTGCCAGCAGCCGAGGGACTGACAGAATGACCCAGTACTTC.

The chain links TRBV5-4 to TRBJ2-3; possible D gene TRBD2, 6 bases. V shed 3 bases and J shed 2 bases, with 16 bases lying between them. CDR1 and CDR2 from the germline V gene are SGHNT and YYREEE (reference sequence). The CDR3 consists of 16 residues. The CDR3 is CASSSGSGLDTDTQYF. CDR3 nucleotide sequence: TGTGCCAGCAGCTCCGGATCGGGACTCGACACAGATACGCAGTATTTT. Combining the CDR3 with reference TRBV5-4 and TRBJ2-3 gives the whole variable domain ETGVTQSPTHLIKTRGQQVTLRCSSQSGHNTVSWYQQALGQGPQFIFQYYREEENGRGNFPPRFSGLQFPNYSSELNVNALELDDSALYLCASSSGSGLDTDTQYFGPGTRLTVL.

The V gene is TRBV10-3, the J gene TRBJ1-5; possible D gene TRBD1, 6 bases. The V gene lost 2 bases and the J gene lost 8 bases, with 13 bases spanning the gap. The germline V gene encodes CDR1 ENHRY and CDR2 SYGVKD. CDR3 length equals 14 residues. The CDR3 loop is CAISETTGMEPQHF. CDR3 nucleotide sequence: TGTGCCATCAGTGAGACCACAGGGATGGAGCCCCAGCATTTT.

The chain carries TRBV28 and TRBJ2-3, with unresolved D. V gave up 5 bases and J gave up 4 bases, with 4 bases separating them. Germline V gene sequence: CDR1 MDHEN, CDR2 SYDVKM. The CDR3 totals 11 residues. The CDR3 loop is CASSLADTQYF. The CDR3 DNA reads TGTGCCAGCAGTCTAGCAGATACGCAGTATTTT.

This clone occurred once. V is TRBV7-2 and J is TRBJ2-7, with D unresolved. The CDR3 is made up of 17 amino acids. CDR1 is SGHTA and CDR2 is FQGNSA in the germline V gene. Trimming cost V 1 base and J 0 bases, with 16 bases left between them. CDR3 nucleotides: TGTGCCAGCAGCTTAGGCTCTCTCGGTCCCAGCTCCTACGAGCAGTACTTC. Protein product: CASSLGSLGPSSYEQYF.

The chain recombines TRBV5-1 with TRBJ2-2; D uncertain. This CDR3 is 13 amino acids long. Germline loops: CDR1 SGHRS, CDR2 YFSETQ. Deletions cut 0 bases from V and 4 bases from J, with 4 bases between. CDR3 nucleotide sequence: TGCGCCAGCAGCTTGGAGGGCACCGGGGAGCTGTTTTTT. It specifies CASSLEGTGELFF.

For this clone: Since the CDR3 does not end with the conserved phenylalanine or tryptophan, this likely comes from a read error. No DNA is shown, since the ends of the CDR3 on it are uncertain; the CDR3 is the one TCRdb lists. This chain links TRBV5-5 with TRBJ2-7; TRBD2 was called by the table and not checked on the DNA. Per the germline V gene, CDR1 is SGHKS and CDR2 is YYEKEE (reference sequence). With termini counted, the CDR3 has 16 amino acids. CDR3 residues: CASSLEELAGVLEYVP.

The gene calls are TRBV6-1 and TRBJ2-7; 8 bases fit TRBD1. Per the germline V gene, CDR1 is MNHNS and CDR2 is SASEGT. This CDR3 has 14 residues. V was clipped by 3 bases and J by 3 bases; unmatched bases: 4. This CDR3 reads CASSEMDRVYEQYF. CDR3 in DNA: TGTGCCAGCAGTGAGATGGACAGGGTCTACGAGCAGTACTTC.